This entry lists 22 T cell receptor beta chains sequenced from one sample in a study of OX40 agonist ivuxolimab in advanced cancers. The library was generated by the immunoSEQ multiplex PCR assay. The table comes from immuneACCESS by way of TCRdb, which keeps in-frame sequences with V and J called. Part of the clones is missing from these tables; in studies checked, under half for an unresolved V gene and the rest for unknown reasons. The sample table records about 82,000 clones; roughly 83% of these occur just once. The ten largest make up 0.75% to 0.85% of the sample. The sequencing here drew on CD4+ or CD8+ T cells sorted from blood, taken in a trial of the OX40 agonist ivuxolimab. The receptors come from an adult with an advanced solid tumor such as melanoma, head and neck, liver or kidney cancer.

This chain uses TRBV9 with TRBJ2-4; D could derive from TRBD1 or TRBD2 (5 bases each). This CDR3 has 15 residues. With 3 bases removed from V and 1 base from J, the gap between germline ends came to 11 bases. Germline V gives CDR1 SGDLS, CDR2 YYNGEE. The CDR3 region has the DNA TGTGCCAGCAGCGGGGGACCTTGGGCCAAAAACATTCAGTACTTC. Amino acid sequence: CASSGGPWAKNIQYF.

This chain joins TRBV5-5 and TRBJ1-1; D unresolved. CDR3 size: 11 residues. CDR1 is SGHKS and CDR2 is YYEKEE in the germline V gene (reference sequence). Trimming stripped 2 bases from V and 6 bases from J, with 5 bases between. The CDR3 DNA is TGTGCCAGCAGCTTCGGTCCTGAAGCTTTCTTT. Translating gives CASSFGPEAFF.

The chain joins TRBV6-5 to TRBJ2-7; D is ambiguous. Germline CDR1 reads MNHEY; CDR2 reads SVGAGI. V lost 8 bases and J 0 bases, leaving 11 bases between the germline ends. The length of the CDR3 is 13 residues. CDR3 amino acids: CASRMVLSYEQYF. The CDR3 DNA reads TGTGCCAGCCGAATGGTCCTCTCCTACGAGCAGTACTTC.

The chain carries TRBV7-2 and TRBJ2-5; 8 bases are shared with TRBD2. The germline CDR1 and CDR2 sequences are SGHTA and FQGNSA. V was clipped by 5 bases and J by 4 bases; unmatched bases: 15. This CDR3 spans 17 amino acids. CDR3 loop: CASSPPPSSGGLETQYF. The CDR3 DNA follows: TGTGCCAGCAGCCCCCCCCCGTCGAGCGGGGGTCTAGAGACCCAGTACTTC.

V and J are TRBV11-2 and TRBJ2-5, with TRBD2 matching 14 bases. Germline trimming cut 5 bases from V and 8 bases from J; bases unmatched to any gene: 7. The CDR3 covers 15 residues. CDR1 and CDR2 (germline): SGHAT, FQNNGV. CDR3 protein: CASSGTSGGQGTQYF. Written as DNA, the CDR3 is TGTGCCAGCAGCGGGACTAGCGGGGGTCAAGGAACCCAGTACTTC.

J is TRBJ1-1 and V is TRBV30, with 10 bases fitting TRBD1. The junction had 2 bases not matched to a gene; V was cut back by 7 bases and J by 6 bases. Germline loops: CDR1 GTSNPN, CDR2 SVGIG (reference sequence). This CDR3 is built from 11 residues. The CDR3 loop is CALTGGPEAFF. Here the CDR3 DNA reads TGTGCCTTGACAGGGGGCCCTGAAGCTTTCTTT.

This clone is a singleton in its sample. The CDR3, as DNA: TGCAGCGTTGGTGTCGGAACCGTCACAGATACGCAGTATTTT. Protein sequence: CSVGVGTVTDTQYF. The chain is built from TRBV29-1 and TRBJ2-3; no reliable D call. The CDR3 consists of 14 residues. Germline V gene lookup returns CDR1 SQVTM and CDR2 ANQGSEA. Trimming left V 4 bases short and J 2 bases short, with 13 bases between.

To note about this clone: Its ends do not fully match the called genes, so a read error is possible. This sequence joins TRBV2 and TRBJ2-3; D possibly corresponds to TRBD2 (5 bases). The CDR3 has 15 amino acids. The V gene's germline CDR1 is SNHLY and CDR2 FYNNEI. The CDR3 nucleotides are TGTGCCAGCAGTGCTGAAACTAGGTCGGCCTTGGTCCCCCCCTTT. Amino acids: CASSAETRSALVPPF.

The rearrangement uses TRBV30 and TRBJ1-3; D remains ambiguous. This CDR3 spans 13 amino acids. The V and J ends lost 1 base and 1 base respectively, with 5 bases between them. Germline CDR1 and CDR2: GTSNPN and SVGIG (reference sequence). This CDR3 reads CAWSEGSGNTIYF. CDR3 nucleotide sequence: TGTGCCTGGAGTGAAGGGTCTGGAAACACCATATATTTT.

This rearrangement joins TRBV7-8 to TRBJ1-5, with TRBD1 matching 12 bases. With V trimmed by 1 base and J by 5 bases, 6 bases remained unmatched. This CDR3 comprises 17 residues. Germline V gene lookup returns CDR1 SGHVS and CDR2 FQNEAQ. CDR3 amino acids: CASSLVAGTGGHQPQHF. CDR3 DNA sequence: TGTGCCAGCAGCTTAGTGGCTGGGACAGGGGGCCATCAGCCCCAGCATTTT.

The chain joins TRBV7-2 to TRBJ2-5; 9 bases match TRBD2. Looked up from germline, CDR1 is SGHTA and CDR2 is FQGNSA. CDR3 length: 15 amino acids. The CDR3 DNA follows: TGTGCTAGCGGGCAAGGCGGGGGGGCAGGGGAGACCCAGTACTTC. Its protein product is CASGQGGGAGETQYF.

This clone was recorded a few times. This chain uses TRBV30 with TRBJ2-3; D is possibly TRBD1 (6 bases). Germline CDR1 GTSNPN, CDR2 SVGIG (reference sequence). V was cut by 7 bases and J by 4 bases, with 15 bases left in between. The CDR3 contains 13 residues. The CDR3 sequence is CALSGTSPDTQYF. CDR3 coding DNA: TGTGCCTTATCCGGGACATCACCAGATACGCAGTATTTT.

This chain links TRBV7-9 with TRBJ2-3; a weak D match, TRBD1 (6 bases). The CDR3 totals 14 residues. Germline V lookup: CDR1 SEHNR, CDR2 FQNEAQ (reference sequence). With 2 bases removed from V and 0 bases from J, the gap between germline ends came to 6 bases. Written as DNA, the CDR3 is TGTGCCAGCAGCTTAACAGGGAGCACAGATACGCAGTATTTT. Translation: CASSLTGSTDTQYF.

The rearrangement uses TRBV21-1 and TRBJ1-3. TRBV21-1 is flagged as a pseudogene. The CDR3 totals 21 residues. The CDR3 bases are TGTGCCAGCAGCAAAGAGGCCCGACCCGCACCGAGTCGTGGGTCTGGAAACACCATATATTTT. Its translation is CASSKEARPAPSRGSGNTIYF.

V usage is TRBV7-2 and J usage is TRBJ2-1, with D tentatively TRBD2 (6 bases). The V end lost 4 bases, the J end lost 4 bases, and 14 bases lay between the germline ends. There are 15 residues in the CDR3. Germline V gene data show CDR1 as SGHTA and CDR2 as FQGNSA. The DNA of the CDR3 is TGTGCCAGCAGCTCGCAGGGAGGTCGTTACAATGAGCAGTTCTTC. Protein sequence: CASSSQGGRYNEQFF.

The chain combines TRBV2 with TRBJ2-3; D tentatively reads TRBD1 or TRBD2 (5 bases each). V was trimmed by 8 bases and J by 2 bases, leaving 14 bases between them. This CDR3 is built from 14 residues. Germline V gene lookup returns CDR1 SNHLY and CDR2 FYNNEI. This CDR3 reads CASDGAFSTDTQYF. The CDR3 region has the DNA TGTGCCAGCGACGGGGCGTTTTCCACAGATACGCAGTATTTT.

The chain links TRBV5-1 to TRBJ2-2; 10 positions agree with TRBD2. V shed 0 bases, J shed 3 bases, and the junction held 5 bases outside the gene matches. Germline V gene data show CDR1 as SGHRS and CDR2 as YFSETQ. The CDR3 loop spans 17 amino acids. CDR3: CASSLGPLAGDTGELFF. The CDR3 bases are TGCGCCAGCAGCTTGGGACCTCTAGCGGGGGACACCGGGGAGCTGTTTTTT.

J is TRBJ1-5 and V is TRBV9; D not certain. Trimming cost V 0 bases and J 7 bases, with 14 bases left between them. Germline loops: CDR1 SGDLS, CDR2 YYNGEE. The CDR3 is 15 residues long. This chain's CDR3 is CASSVAEGFGQPQHF. The CDR3, as DNA: TGTGCCAGCAGCGTAGCAGAGGGATTCGGACAGCCCCAGCATTTT.

The rearrangement joins TRBV30 to TRBJ2-4; 9 bases match TRBD1. The CDR3 has 20 amino acids. CDR1 is GTSNPN, CDR2 SVGIG, per germline (reference sequence). The V segment lost 0 bases and the J segment 3 bases; nucleotides outside the gene matches: 18. The CDR3 loop reads CAWSVRRDRAEKYVKNIQYF. Written as DNA, the CDR3 is TGTGCCTGGAGTGTACGACGGGACAGGGCGGAAAAGTATGTCAAAAACATTCAGTACTTC. Filled out from reference TRBV30 and TRBJ2-4, the complete variable domain reads SQTIHQWPATLVQPVGSPLSLECTVEGTSNPNLYWYRQAAGRGLQLLFYSVGIGQISSEVPQNLSASRPQDRQFILSSKKLLLSDSGFYLCAWSVRRDRAEKYVKNIQYFGAGTRLSVL.

This rearrangement joins TRBV30 to TRBJ2-1; D is possibly TRBD2 (7 bases). Germline CDR1 is GTSNPN and CDR2 is SVGIG (reference sequence). The CDR3 is 16 amino acids. Trimming shortened V by 5 bases and J by 2 bases, and 19 bases separated the two germline ends. CDR3: CAWARRGARTYNEQFF. The CDR3 DNA reads as TGTGCCTGGGCCCGCCGGGGGGCCCGGACCTACAATGAGCAGTTCTTC. The complete variable domain, with remaining parts taken from reference TRBV30 and TRBJ2-1, reads SQTIHQWPATLVQPVGSPLSLECTVEGTSNPNLYWYRQAAGRGLQLLFYSVGIGQISSEVPQNLSASRPQDRQFILSSKKLLLSDSGFYLCAWARRGARTYNEQFFGPGTRLTVL.

The genes are TRBV6-6 and TRBJ2-2; 7 bases align to TRBD1. The CDR3 length is 15 residues. The junction had 8 bases not matched to a gene; V was cut back by 5 bases and J by 5 bases. Germline CDR1 is MNHNY and CDR2 is SVGAGI (reference sequence). The CDR3 region is CASSTGTAPTGELFF. The CDR3 DNA sequence: TGTGCCAGCAGTACGGGGACAGCCCCTACCGGGGAGCTGTTTTTT.

Written as DNA, the CDR3 is TGCGCCAGCAGCCCCAGGGGGGCACAGGCAACTAATGAAAAACTGTTTTTT. It encodes CASSPRGAQATNEKLFF. The chain employs TRBV5-1 and TRBJ1-4, with 7 nucleotides matching TRBD1. Unmatched junction bases numbered 9, after V lost 4 bases and J lost 0 bases. The CDR3 has 17 amino acids. From germline, CDR1 is SGHRS and CDR2 YFSETQ. Combining the CDR3 with reference TRBV5-1 and TRBJ1-4 gives the whole variable domain KAGVTQTPRYLIKTRGQQVTLSCSPISGHRSVSWYQQTPGQGLQFLFEYFSETQRNKGNFPGRFSGRQFSNSRSEMNVSTLELGDSALYLCASSPRGAQATNEKLFFGSGTQLSVL.